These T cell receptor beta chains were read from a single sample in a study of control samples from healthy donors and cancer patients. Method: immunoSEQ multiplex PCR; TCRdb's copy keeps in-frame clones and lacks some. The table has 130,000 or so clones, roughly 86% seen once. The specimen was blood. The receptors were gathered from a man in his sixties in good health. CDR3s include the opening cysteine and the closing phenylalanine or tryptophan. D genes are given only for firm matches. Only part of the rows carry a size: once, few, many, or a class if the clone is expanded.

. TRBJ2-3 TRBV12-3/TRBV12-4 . TGTGCCAGCAGTTTTAGTAGCACAGATACGCAGTATTTT CASSFSSTDTQYF
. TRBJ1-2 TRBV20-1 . TGCAGTGCTAGAGCCCTCTATGGCTACACCTTC CSARALYGYTF
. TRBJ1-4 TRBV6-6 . TGTGCCAGCACTAGGGGCCAGCGGGTGAATGAAAAACTGTTTTTT CASTRGQRVNEKLFF
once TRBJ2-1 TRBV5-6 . TGTGCCAGCAGCTTGGTAGTGCATGATGAGCAGTTCTTC CASSLVVHDEQFF
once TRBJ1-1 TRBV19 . TGTGCCAGTAGCGGGGGGCAAGGCACTGAAGCTTTCTTT CASSGGQGTEAFF
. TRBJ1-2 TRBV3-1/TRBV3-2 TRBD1 TGTGCCAGCAGCCAAGACCCAGGGGGGACAGGGGGTGGCTACACCTTC CASSQDPGGTGGGYTF
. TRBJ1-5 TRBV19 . TGTGCCAGTAGACCAAGCCAGGTCAATCAGCCCCAGCATTTT CASRPSQVNQPQHF
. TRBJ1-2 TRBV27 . TGTGCCAGCAGTTTCGGCCTGGGGGGCTTTTGGGGCTACACCTTC CASSFGLGGFWGYTF
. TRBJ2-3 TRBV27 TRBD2 TGTGCCAGCAGTGACCTGAGCGGGGTAAACACAGATACGCAGTATTTT CASSDLSGVNTDTQYF
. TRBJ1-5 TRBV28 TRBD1 TGTGCCAGCAGACACGGGACAGGGGTCGCTCAGCCCCAGCATTTT CASRHGTGVAQPQHF
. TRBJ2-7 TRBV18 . TGTGCCAGCTCACCGGGCTCCCTATCCTACGAGCAGTACTTC CASSPGSLSYEQYF
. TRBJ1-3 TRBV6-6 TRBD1 TGTGCCAGCAGTCCACAGGGGGGTGCTGGAAACACCATATATTTT CASSPQGGAGNTIYF
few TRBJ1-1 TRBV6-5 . TGTGCCAGCAGAGGGACGGTCACTGAAGCTTTCTTT CASRGTVTEAFF
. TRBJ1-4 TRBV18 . TGTGCCAGCTCACCATTCCAGACAGGAGGGAATGAAAAACTGTTTTTT CASSPFQTGGNEKLFF
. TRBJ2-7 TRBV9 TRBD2 TGTGCCAGCAGCGTAGGTGTAGCGGGGGCCTACGAGCAGTACTTC CASSVGVAGAYEQYF